The clone carrying this T cell receptor beta chain was observed a handful of times. Its antigen is undetermined. The sample originates from a study of T-cell memory formation after mild COVID-19. Overall study findings and caveats: Contracting clones, day 15 to 85, had balanced CD4/CD8, and later expanders favored CD4+.

TCRdb used MiXCR to reprocess the 5' RACE reads, holding one entry per CDR3 protein. The sample has 380,000 or so distinct CDR3 sequences, about 15% seen once; the top ten hold 22%. This TCR derives from a man younger than 35 who had mild COVID-19 (a few samples of this study predate the infection). Cell type and time point are not known. The sample taken for sequencing was PBMCs or a T cell subset sorted from them (not recorded which).

The chain's CDR3 is CASSPRAGSPTGELFF. Written as DNA, the CDR3 is TGTGCCAGCAGCCCCAGGGCGGGGAGCCCCACCGGGGAGCTGTTTTTT. This sequence joins TRBV6-4 and TRBJ2-2; a possible D gene is TRBD2 (6 bases). V was trimmed by 6 bases and J by 4 bases, leaving 18 bases between them. The CDR3 contains 16 residues. The germline CDR1 and CDR2 sequences are MRHNA and SNTAGT.